This T cell receptor beta chain was recorded in a study of cytotoxic CD8 clonotypes in ibrutinib-treated CLL. Looking at the study overall: Response material was collected after a median about 12 months of treatment, range 6 to 36.

Concerning this clone: Antigen: not known.

Germline V gives CDR1 SGHTA, CDR2 FQGNSA. CDR3 length: 12 residues. With 5 bases removed from V and 2 bases from J, the gap between germline ends came to 7 bases. Depths of 1 in 200,000 to 1 in 1 million T cells were the sequencing target. Sequencing was performed with immunoSEQ multiplex PCR; in TCRdb, only in-frame clones are kept and a portion is missing. The sample has about 300,000 clones; 67% are singletons. General study results and limits: Clonality rose at ibrutinib response and fell back toward baseline at progression.

The clonotype was recovered from a human donor with chronic lymphocytic leukemia. Sequenced material: PBMCs, taken after 36 months of ibrutinib treatment. The genes are TRBV7-2 and TRBJ2-7; D ambiguous. CDR3: CASSANPYEQYF. DNA for the CDR3: TGTGCCAGCAGCGCGAATCCCTACGAGCAGTACTTC. Complete variable domain (other parts from reference TRBV7-2 and TRBJ2-7): GAGVSQSPSNKVTEKGKDVELRCDPISGHTALYWYRQSLGQGLEFLIYFQGNSAPDKSGLPSDRFSAERTGGSVSTLTIQRTQQEDSAVYLCASSANPYEQYFGPGTRLTVT.